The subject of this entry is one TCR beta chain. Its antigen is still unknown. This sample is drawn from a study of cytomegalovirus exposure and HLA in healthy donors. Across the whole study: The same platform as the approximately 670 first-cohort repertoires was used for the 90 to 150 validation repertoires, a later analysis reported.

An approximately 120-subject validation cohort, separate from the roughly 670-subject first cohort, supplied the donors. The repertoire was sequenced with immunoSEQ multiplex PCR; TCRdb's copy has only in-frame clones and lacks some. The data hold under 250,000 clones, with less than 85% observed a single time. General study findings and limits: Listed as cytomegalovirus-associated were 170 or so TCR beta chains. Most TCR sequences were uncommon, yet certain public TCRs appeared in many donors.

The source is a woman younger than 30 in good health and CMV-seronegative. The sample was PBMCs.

CDR3 bases: TGTGCCAGCAGACCCGGAAGGTCCGCCTACGAGCAGTACTTC. This gives the protein CASRPGRSAYEQYF. This chain uses TRBV11-2 with TRBJ2-7; D gene ambiguous. Trimming took off 6 bases at V and 2 bases at J, with 14 bases between the two ends. This CDR3 has 14 residues. Germline CDR1 SGHAT, CDR2 FQNNGV.